Presented here are 24 T cell receptor beta chains from one specimen sequenced in a study of a mutant IDH1 vaccine in newly diagnosed glioma. This sample's time point: baseline, week 1 (first vaccination visit). Noted treatment: pre-vaccination baseline after standard-of-care therapy. The data were produced by immunoSEQ multiplex PCR, yet TCRdb's version contains in-frame clones alone and is incomplete. The data contain about 59,000 clones, about 91% of them singletons. The material was PBMCs, obtained from a glioma patient treated with radiotherapy, temozolomide or both. These TCRs come from a man aged 50-60 years with glioma.

The rearrangement links TRBV5-4 to TRBJ2-2, with a possible D match to TRBD2 (7 bases). The germline V and J ends were trimmed by 4 bases and 0 bases, with 10 bases remaining between them. The CDR3 has 15 residues. Germline assignment: CDR1 SGHNT and CDR2 YYREEE (reference sequence). The DNA of the CDR3 is TGTGCCAGCAGCCGCGGGGGCCCGAACACCGGGGAGCTGTTTTTT. Translation: CASSRGGPNTGELFF.

This chain connects TRBV5-1 to TRBJ1-4; a possible D gene is TRBD1 (5 bases). Germline lookup yields CDR1 SGHRS and CDR2 YFSETQ. The CDR3 loop spans 17 amino acids. V was clipped by 4 bases and J by 5 bases, with 21 bases between them. The CDR3 loop is CASSPRGVQQLNEKLFF. CDR3 sequence (DNA): TGCGCCAGCAGCCCCCGGGGGGTGCAGCAACTAAATGAAAAACTGTTTTTT.

V and J are TRBV2 and TRBJ1-1, with a weak D call TRBD1 (6 bases). V lost 5 bases to trimming and J lost 1 base, with 14 bases between them. This CDR3 is 15 amino acids long. The V gene's germline CDR1 is SNHLY and CDR2 FYNNEI. The CDR3 bases are TGTGCCAGCAGTCTCCTAGGACAGCGGAACACTGAAGCTTTCTTT. This encodes CASSLLGQRNTEAFF. The full variable domain, completed using reference TRBV2 and TRBJ1-1, is EPEVTQTPSHQVTQMGQEVILRCVPISNHLYFYWYRQILGQKVEFLVSFYNNEISEKSEIFDDQFSVERPDGSNFTLKIRSTKLEDSAMYFCASSLLGQRNTEAFFGQGTRLTVV.

V gene TRBV5-6 combines with J gene TRBJ2-1; TRBD1 matches 8 bases. V dropped 4 bases and J dropped 7; count of bases not matched to a gene: 7. The CDR3 contains 14 residues. In germline, CDR1 is SGHDT, CDR2 YYEEEE. The chain's CDR3 is CASSARGRRNEQFF. In DNA form, the CDR3 reads TGTGCCAGCAGCGCCAGGGGGCGTCGGAATGAGCAGTTCTTC.

The V gene is TRBV12-5, the J gene TRBJ1-1; TRBD1 is a possible D gene (5 bases). Trimming stripped 6 bases from V and 5 bases from J, with 10 bases between. CDR3 length: 12 amino acids. Germline V gene sequence: CDR1 LGHNT, CDR2 FRNRAP. Here the CDR3 DNA reads TGTGCTAGTGGGTGGGGGAGGACTGAAGCTTTCTTT. Amino acid sequence: CASGWGRTEAFF. Combining the CDR3 with reference TRBV12-5 and TRBJ1-1 gives the whole variable domain DARVTQTPRHKVTEMGQEVTMRCQPILGHNTVFWYRQTMMQGLELLAYFRNRAPLDDSGMPKDRFSAEMPDATLATLKIQPSEPRDSAVYFCASGWGRTEAFFGQGTRLTVV.

CDR3 coding DNA: TGTGCCAGCAGCTCGGCGATTGCTGGCACAGATACGCAGTATTTT. Amino acid sequence: CASSSAIAGTDTQYF. The V call is TRBV7-9, the J call TRBJ2-3; D unresolved. The CDR3 sequence is 15 residues long. CDR1 SEHNR and CDR2 FQNEAQ come from the germline V gene (reference sequence). Trimming took 4 bases from V and 1 from J, leaving 12 bases between them.

V usage is TRBV5-1 and J usage is TRBJ1-1, with 10 bases lining up with TRBD1. CDR1 is SGHRS, CDR2 YFSETQ, per germline. This CDR3 comprises 17 residues. V lost 0 bases to trimming and J lost 5 bases; unmatched junction nucleotides: 10. The CDR3 DNA reads TGCGCCAGCAGCTTGGGGGGACAGGGGAGGGATGGGACTGAAGCTTTCTTT. Its protein is CASSLGGQGRDGTEAFF.

This chain links TRBV7-9 with TRBJ1-4; unclear D gene. Germline values: CDR1 SEHNR, CDR2 FQNEAQ (reference sequence). V lost 4 bases and J lost 0, with 12 bases in between. The CDR3 runs 16 residues. In DNA, the CDR3 is TGTGCCAGCAGCTGGGCAGGCCCTGCAACTAATGAAAAACTGTTTTTT. Translated: CASSWAGPATNEKLFF.

This chain connects TRBV6-1 to TRBJ2-3; 9 bases are shared with TRBD2. CDR3 size: 15 residues. Germline V gives CDR1 MNHNS, CDR2 SASEGT. V was clipped by 7 bases and J by 5 bases; unmatched bases: 10. CDR3 region: CASTRAGGLGDTQYF. DNA of the CDR3: TGTGCCAGCACCAGGGCGGGGGGGCTAGGAGATACGCAGTATTTT.

The chain combines TRBV19 with TRBJ1-1; a possible D gene is TRBD1 (5 bases). CDR3 length: 15 residues. Per germline, CDR1 LNHDA and CDR2 SQIVND (reference sequence). V gave up 0 bases and J gave up 4 bases, with 12 bases separating them. CDR3 amino acids: CASSIDPGLGTEAFF. Written as DNA, the CDR3 is TGTGCCAGTAGTATAGATCCGGGGCTAGGCACTGAAGCTTTCTTT.

The chain links TRBV6-5 to TRBJ1-3; D not resolved. Germline V gene sequence: CDR1 MNHEY, CDR2 SVGAGI. This CDR3 comprises 15 residues. V was shortened by 5 bases and J by 11 bases, with 22 bases between the two germline ends. Written as DNA, the CDR3 is TGTGCCAGCAGTACAGACCGGTTCCTTCGCGGGTCCATATATTTT. It encodes CASSTDRFLRGSIYF.

The chain uses TRBV7-3 and TRBJ2-6; 8 nucleotides line up with TRBD2. The CDR3 runs 20 residues. The germline gives CDR1 SGHTA, CDR2 FQGTGA. The V and J ends lost 1 base and 0 bases, in that order; junction bases with no gene match: 11. The CDR3 DNA reads as TGTGCCAGCAGCTTAATAGTGGAACTAGCGGTTCTCTCTGGGGCCAACGTCCTGACTTTC. Protein product: CASSLIVELAVLSGANVLTF.

V is TRBV29-1 and J is TRBJ1-1; TRBD1 is a possible D gene (5 bases). Looked up from germline, CDR1 is SQVTM and CDR2 is ANQGSEA. Trimming took 7 bases from V and 3 from J, leaving 18 bases between them. This CDR3 region has 14 residues. The DNA of the CDR3 is TGCAGCGGTCGCCGGGACGGACCTTACACTGAAGCTTTCTTT. Its protein is CSGRRDGPYTEAFF.

The V gene is TRBV19, the J gene TRBJ2-5; D not certain. The V end lost 11 bases, the J end lost 0 bases, and 10 bases lay between the germline ends. The germline gives CDR1 LNHDA, CDR2 SQIVND (reference sequence). This CDR3 region has 12 residues. CDR3 loop: CACGRNQETQYF. In DNA form, the CDR3 reads TGTGCCTGCGGACGGAACCAAGAGACCCAGTACTTC.

The rearrangement joins TRBV7-9 to TRBJ1-4; TRBD1 agrees at 7 bases. Germline CDR1 and CDR2: SEHNR and FQNEAQ (reference sequence). This CDR3 has 18 amino acids. The trim removed 2 bases at V and 5 bases at J, leaving 14 bases unmatched. The CDR3 sequence is CASSLPTGPYTPNEKLFF. In DNA, the CDR3 is TGTGCCAGCAGCTTACCGACAGGGCCTTATACCCCAAATGAAAAACTGTTTTTT.

The rearrangement links TRBV6-6 to TRBJ1-2, with no clear D. There are 13 residues in the CDR3. Trimming cost V 4 bases and J 2 bases, with 8 bases left between them. CDR1 MNHNY and CDR2 SVGAGI come from the germline V gene (reference sequence). The CDR3 sequence: CASSSSGNYGYTF. CDR3 bases: TGTGCCAGCAGTTCATCTGGGAACTATGGCTACACCTTC.

This chain connects TRBV5-1 to TRBJ2-7; 9 bases align to TRBD2. The germline gives CDR1 SGHRS, CDR2 YFSETQ. This CDR3 contains 15 residues. Unmatched junction bases numbered 7, after V lost 0 bases and J lost 6 bases. The CDR3 region is CASSLGRGGIFEQYF. The CDR3 nucleotides read TGCGCCAGCAGCTTGGGGCGGGGGGGCATCTTCGAGCAGTACTTC.

This clone was seen more than once but under ten times. The chain couples TRBV18 to TRBJ2-7; no firm D call. Between the trimmed V and J ends, which lost 2 bases and 3 bases, there was a span of 11 bases. This CDR3 is 14 amino acids long. Germline values: CDR1 KGHSH, CDR2 LQKENI. The chain's CDR3 is CASSPFGEIYEQYF. The CDR3 bases are TGTGCCAGCTCACCATTCGGCGAAATCTACGAGCAGTACTTC.

V is TRBV7-9 and J is TRBJ2-5; D is ambiguous. Trimming pared 1 base from V and 1 base from J, leaving 4 bases between. Germline V gives CDR1 SEHNR, CDR2 FQNEAQ (reference sequence). This CDR3 is 13 amino acids long. In DNA form, the CDR3 reads TGTGCCAGCAGCTTAGGGTTCCAAGAGACCCAGTACTTC. It yields the protein CASSLGFQETQYF. Full variable domain (outside the CDR3, taken from reference TRBV7-9 and TRBJ2-5): DTGVSQNPRHKITKRGQNVTFRCDPISEHNRLYWYRQTLGQGPEFLTYFQNEAQLEKSRLLSDRFSAERPKGSFSTLEIQRTEQGDSAMYLCASSLGFQETQYFGPGTRLLVL.

The chain has TRBV28 and TRBJ1-1, with D possibly being TRBD1 (5 bases). Trimming left V 7 bases short and J 0 bases short, with 12 bases between. This CDR3 is built from 14 residues. In germline, CDR1 is MDHEN, CDR2 SYDVKM. The DNA of the CDR3 is TGTGCCAGCAACCGGGGGAGCTTGAACACTGAAGCTTTCTTT. It yields the protein CASNRGSLNTEAFF. Complete variable domain (other parts from reference TRBV28 and TRBJ1-1): DVKVTQSSRYLVKRTGEKVFLECVQDMDHENMFWYRQDPGLGLRLIYFSYDVKMKEKGDIPEGYSVSREKKERFSLILESASTNQTSMYLCASNRGSLNTEAFFGQGTRLTVV.

The rearrangement uses TRBV28 and TRBJ1-4; D not certain. The CDR3 is 12 amino acids. Germline lookup yields CDR1 MDHEN and CDR2 SYDVKM. The V end lost 4 bases, the J end lost 8 bases, and 8 bases lay between the germline ends. DNA of the CDR3: TGTGCCAGCAGTTCCAAGCGGGAAAAACTGTTTTTT. Translating it yields CASSSKREKLFF.

The V gene is TRBV27, the J gene TRBJ2-3; 10 nucleotides agree with TRBD2. The CDR3 runs to 14 residues. Germline V gives CDR1 MNHEY, CDR2 SMNVEV (reference sequence). The V gene end was trimmed by 4 bases and the J gene end by 4 bases; junction bases not matched to a gene: 2. The CDR3 coding sequence is TGTGCCAGCAGTTCTGGACTAGCGGCAGATACGCAGTATTTT. Amino acid sequence: CASSSGLAADTQYF.

V is TRBV4-3 and J is TRBJ1-4; D possibly corresponds to TRBD1 (6 bases). Trimming took off 1 base at V and 5 bases at J, with 14 bases between the two ends. There are 16 residues in the CDR3. Germline values: CDR1 LGHNA, CDR2 YSLEER. The DNA for the CDR3 is TGCGCCAGCAGCCAAGGAGTGGCAGGGGACAATGAAAAACTGTTTTTT. Residues: CASSQGVAGDNEKLFF.

V gene TRBV5-1 combines with J gene TRBJ1-6; D perhaps matches TRBD1 (5 bases). CDR3 length: 17 residues. The V gene lost 0 bases and the J gene lost 5 bases, with 15 bases spanning the gap. CDR1 is SGHRS and CDR2 is YFSETQ in the germline V gene. The CDR3 loop is CASSLVTGLGDNSPLHF. CDR3 coding DNA: TGCGCCAGCAGCTTGGTCACGGGGCTCGGGGATAATTCACCCCTCCACTTT.